This is a list of T cell receptor beta chains from one sample in a study of control samples from healthy donors and cancer patients. The protocol was immunoSEQ multiplex PCR, while the TCRdb copy is restricted to in-frame clones and leaves out a portion. The profile shows around 150,000 clones, about 90% of them singletons. Sequencing was done on a sample of blood. Receptors originate from a man in his late teens or twenties in good health. Each CDR3 is given with its conserved first and last residue. Each record gives: J gene, clone size, D gene, V gene, CDR3 protein, CDR3 DNA. A D gene is named only where the DNA matches it firmly. The listing skips clone size in some rows; elsewhere it reads once, few, many or a size class.

J: TRBJ1-4
size: NA
D: NA
V: TRBV6-1
CDR3: CASSEVWREKLFF
DNA: TGTGCCAGCAGTGAAGTTTGGAGGGAAAAACTGTTTTTT

J: TRBJ2-1
size: NA
D: NA
V: TRBV7-7
CDR3: CASSFGQGNEQFF
DNA: TGTGCTAGCAGCTTCGGCCAGGGGAATGAGCAGTTCTTC

J: TRBJ1-1
size: NA
D: NA
V: TRBV28
CDR3: CASSLLSAVNTEAFF
DNA: TGTGCCAGCAGTTTACTATCGGCGGTGAACACTGAAGCTTTCTTT

J: TRBJ2-3
size: NA
D: TRBD1
V: TRBV7-6
CDR3: CASSLGTGGVDTQYF
DNA: TGTGCCAGCAGCTTGGGGACAGGGGGAGTAGATACGCAGTATTTT

J: TRBJ1-1
size: NA
D: NA
V: TRBV27
CDR3: CASSLELGAGATLFFF
DNA: TGTGCCAGCAGTTTAGAGTTGGGGGCCGGGGCCACCCTTTTTTTCTTT

J: TRBJ1-1
size: NA
D: NA
V: TRBV6-6
CDR3: CASSYKVVGSDTEAFF
DNA: TGTGCCAGCAGTTACAAAGTGGTTGGGTCGGACACTGAAGCTTTCTTT

J: TRBJ1-4
size: NA
D: TRBD1
V: TRBV3-1/TRBV3-2
CDR3: CASSPQGVGEKLFF
DNA: TGTGCCAGCAGCCCACAGGGGGTGGGGGAAAAACTGTTTTTT

J: TRBJ2-2
size: NA
D: NA
V: TRBV6-6
CDR3: CASSLWISGELFF
DNA: TGTGCCAGCAGTTTGTGGATTAGCGGGGAGCTGTTTTTT

J: TRBJ1-5
size: NA
D: NA
V: TRBV11-2
CDR3: CASSLDSNRQPQHF
DNA: TGTGCCAGCAGCCTCGACTCAAATCGCCAGCCCCAGCATTTT

J: TRBJ2-7
size: NA
D: NA
V: TRBV18
CDR3: CASSSGVDEQYF
DNA: TGTGCCAGCTCATCAGGGGTGGACGAGCAGTACTTC

J: TRBJ2-3
size: NA
D: TRBD2
V: TRBV14
CDR3: CASSLTGGPEGDTQYF
DNA: TGTGCCAGCAGCCTCACGGGGGGGCCCGAGGGGGATACGCAGTATTTT

J: TRBJ2-1
size: NA
D: NA
V: TRBV5-1
CDR3: CASSLQGQYNEQFF
DNA: TGCGCCAGCAGCTTGCAAGGACAGTACAATGAGCAGTTCTTC

J: TRBJ2-7
size: few
D: NA
V: TRBV7-8
CDR3: CASSLSGGTDYEQYF
DNA: TGTGCCAGCAGCTTATCTGGCGGGACAGACTACGAGCAGTACTTC

J: TRBJ2-3
size: NA
D: TRBD2
V: TRBV5-1
CDR3: CASSPGLAGGPTDTQYF
DNA: TGCGCCAGCAGCCCGGGACTAGCGGGGGGACCCACAGATACGCAGTATTTT

J: TRBJ2-7
size: NA
D: NA
V: TRBV6-5
CDR3: CASSYSLRGSYEQYF
DNA: TGTGCCAGCAGTTACTCGCTTAGGGGAAGCTACGAGCAGTACTTC

J: TRBJ1-4
size: NA
D: NA
V: TRBV30
CDR3: CAWSRRWNEKLFF
DNA: TGTGCCTGGAGCCGACGGTGGAATGAAAAACTGTTTTTT

J: TRBJ2-3
size: NA
D: NA
V: TRBV7-9
CDR3: CASNKGSYTDTQYF
DNA: TGTGCCAGCAACAAAGGTAGCTACACAGATACGCAGTATTTT

J: TRBJ1-5
size: NA
D: NA
V: TRBV5-4
CDR3: CASSPEIGQPQHF
DNA: TGTGCCAGCAGCCCGGAAATCGGGCAGCCCCAGCATTTT